This T cell receptor beta chain derives from a study of post-analysis software for immune sequencing data. Regarding the study as a whole: Elevated frequency relative to controls characterized several TRBV segments in patients, TRBV5-6, TRBV5-1 and TRBV20-1 among them.

Looked up from germline, CDR1 is MGHRA and CDR2 is YSYEKL. This CDR3 spans 17 amino acids. V was clipped by 4 bases and J by 4 bases; unmatched bases: 11. Included in the TCR beta cDNA libraries were unique molecular identifiers. TCRdb independently ran MiXCR on the PCR reads; one entry per CDR3 protein. The sample includes roughly 800,000 distinct CDR3 sequences, roughly half seen only once; the top ten take approximately 4.5%. To note about this clonotype: Its specificity is unknown.

The V gene is TRBV4-1, the J gene TRBJ2-2; 8 bases align to TRBD2. The sequencing sample was made of blood. The clonotype comes from a girl aged 5-17 years with multiple sclerosis. CDR3 DNA sequence: TGCGCCAGCAGCCCCGAAGGCCGGGAGGGGGTCACCGGGGAGCTGTTTTTT. Protein: CASSPEGREGVTGELFF.